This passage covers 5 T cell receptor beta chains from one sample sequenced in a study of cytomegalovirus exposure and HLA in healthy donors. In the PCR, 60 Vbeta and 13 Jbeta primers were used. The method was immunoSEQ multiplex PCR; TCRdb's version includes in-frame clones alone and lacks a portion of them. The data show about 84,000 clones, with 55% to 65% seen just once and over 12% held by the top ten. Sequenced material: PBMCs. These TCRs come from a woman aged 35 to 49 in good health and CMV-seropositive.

The CDR3 is CASSLEGGAQETQYF. The CDR3 coding sequence is TGTGCCAGCAGCTTAGAGGGCGGGGCCCAAGAGACCCAGTACTTC. V is TRBV7-2 and J is TRBJ2-5; possibly TRBD2 for D (6 bases). Trimming pared 1 base from V and 1 base from J, leaving 10 bases between. CDR1 and CDR2 from the germline V gene are SGHTA and FQGNSA. The CDR3 runs 15 residues.

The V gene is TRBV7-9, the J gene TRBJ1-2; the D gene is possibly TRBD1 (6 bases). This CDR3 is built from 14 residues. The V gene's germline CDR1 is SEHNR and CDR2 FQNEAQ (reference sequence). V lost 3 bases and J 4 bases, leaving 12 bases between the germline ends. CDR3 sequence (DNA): TGTGCCAGCAGCTTCCGACAGGACTCCTATGGCTACACCTTC. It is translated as CASSFRQDSYGYTF.

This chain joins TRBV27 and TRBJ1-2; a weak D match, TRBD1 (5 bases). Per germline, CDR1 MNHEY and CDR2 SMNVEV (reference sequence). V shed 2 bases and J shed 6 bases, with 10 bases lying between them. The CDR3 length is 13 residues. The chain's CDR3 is CASSLQGSDGYTF. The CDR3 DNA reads TGTGCCAGCAGTTTACAGGGCTCGGATGGCTACACCTTC.

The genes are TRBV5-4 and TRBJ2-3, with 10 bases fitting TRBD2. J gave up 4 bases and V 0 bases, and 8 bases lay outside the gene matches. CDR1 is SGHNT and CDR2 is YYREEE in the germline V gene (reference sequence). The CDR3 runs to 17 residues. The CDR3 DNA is TGTGCCAGCAGCTTGGGGCTAGCGGGGACTAGCGCAGATACGCAGTATTTT. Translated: CASSLGLAGTSADTQYF.

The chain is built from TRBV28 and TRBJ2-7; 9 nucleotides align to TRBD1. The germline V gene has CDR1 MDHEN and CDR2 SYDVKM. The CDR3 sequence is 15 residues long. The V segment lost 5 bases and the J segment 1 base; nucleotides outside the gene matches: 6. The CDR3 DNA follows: TGTGCCAGCAGTCCTCCGGGACAGGGTTCCTACGAGCAGTACTTC. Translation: CASSPPGQGSYEQYF. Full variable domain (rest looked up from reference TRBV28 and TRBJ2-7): DVKVTQSSRYLVKRTGEKVFLECVQDMDHENMFWYRQDPGLGLRLIYFSYDVKMKEKGDIPEGYSVSREKKERFSLILESASTNQTSMYLCASSPPGQGSYEQYFGPGTRLTVT.